Below are 20 T cell receptor beta chains sequenced from a single sample in a study of cytomegalovirus exposure and HLA in healthy donors. The study ran its PCR with 60 Vbeta and 13 Jbeta primers. TCRdb's copy holds only in-frame clones and misses some; the assay was immunoSEQ multiplex PCR. The sample carries about 120,000 clones, about three quarters recorded once. What was sequenced was PBMCs. The source is a woman in her 30s in good health and CMV-seropositive.

This chain uses TRBV6-6 with TRBJ1-5, with D tentatively TRBD1 (5 bases). This CDR3 spans 15 amino acids. With 5 bases removed from V and 0 bases from J, the gap between germline ends came to 11 bases. Germline V lookup: CDR1 MNHNY, CDR2 SVGAGI (reference sequence). DNA for the CDR3: TGTGCCAGCAGTCCCTACAGGAATAGCAATCAGCCCCAGCATTTT. Translated, it gives CASSPYRNSNQPQHF.

J is TRBJ1-1 and V is TRBV4-2; unclear D gene. From germline, CDR1 is LGHNA and CDR2 YNFKEQ. This CDR3 is built from 14 residues. Trimming cost V 0 bases and J 4 bases, with 9 bases left between them. The CDR3 DNA follows: TGTGCCAGCAGCCAAGATGGGAGGCCCACTGAAGCTTTCTTT. Translating gives CASSQDGRPTEAFF.

The chain recombines TRBV7-6 with TRBJ2-3, with D maybe TRBD1 (5 bases). The CDR3 is 16 residues long. Germline values: CDR1 SGHVS, CDR2 FNYEAQ. The V and J ends lost 3 bases and 4 bases respectively, with 17 bases between them. CDR3 sequence reads: CASSFPQQGGADTQYF. The CDR3 bases are TGTGCCAGCAGCTTCCCCCAGCAGGGTGGGGCAGATACGCAGTATTTT.

This rearrangement joins TRBV27 to TRBJ1-1; D ambiguous. Per the germline V gene, CDR1 is MNHEY and CDR2 is SMNVEV (reference sequence). The CDR3 sequence is 14 residues long. Trimming left V 4 bases short and J 2 bases short, with 11 bases between. CDR3 region: CASSYGRGNTEAFF. CDR3 nucleotide sequence: TGTGCCAGCAGTTATGGACGGGGAAACACTGAAGCTTTCTTT.

The rearrangement uses TRBV6-6 and TRBJ1-6, with D tentatively TRBD1 (5 bases). Germline CDR1 reads MNHNY; CDR2 reads SVGAGI (reference sequence). This CDR3 has 13 amino acids. V was cut by 7 bases and J by 7 bases, with 11 bases left in between. CDR3 coding DNA: TGTGCCAGCACCCGGGGGGGAAATTCACCCCTCCACTTT. This encodes CASTRGGNSPLHF.

V gene TRBV10-3 combines with J gene TRBJ1-5; 7 bases agree with TRBD1. With V trimmed by 3 bases and J by 2 bases, 4 bases remained unmatched. CDR1 ENHRY and CDR2 SYGVKD come from the germline V gene. The CDR3 sequence is 15 residues long. CDR3 residues: CAISDSGTGNQPQHF. The CDR3 bases are TGTGCCATCAGTGATTCCGGGACAGGCAATCAGCCCCAGCATTTT.

The chain joins TRBV4-3 to TRBJ1-2; TRBD1 aligns across 7 bases. The V and J ends lost 5 bases and 0 bases, in that order; junction bases with no gene match: 15. CDR3 length: 18 amino acids. CDR1 is LGHNA, CDR2 YSLEER, per germline. The CDR3 reads CASSVGQLGLGANYGYTF. As DNA, the CDR3 is TGCGCCAGCAGCGTGGGACAGCTAGGTTTGGGCGCTAACTATGGCTACACCTTC.

The count of this clone is one. The chain carries TRBV5-4 and TRBJ1-2; 7 bases are a match to TRBD1. Germline V gives CDR1 SGHNT, CDR2 YYREEE (reference sequence). The trim removed 2 bases at V and 6 bases at J, leaving 4 bases unmatched. CDR3 length: 13 residues. The CDR3 region is CASSFPGTDGYTF. In nucleotides, the CDR3 is TGTGCCAGCAGCTTCCCCGGGACAGATGGCTACACCTTC.

The V and J genes are TRBV7-2 and TRBJ1-3; D might be TRBD1 (5 bases). The CDR3 spans 15 residues. The V and J ends lost 5 bases and 2 bases respectively, with 13 bases between them. Germline V gene data show CDR1 as SGHTA and CDR2 as FQGNSA. CDR3 bases: TGTGCCAGCAGCCTGCGGGGGGGGGCTGGAAACACCATATATTTT. Protein product: CASSLRGGAGNTIYF.

This sequence joins TRBV30 and TRBJ2-2, with no clear D. Germline loops: CDR1 GTSNPN, CDR2 SVGIG (reference sequence). The CDR3 loop spans 12 amino acids. The germline V and J ends were trimmed by 4 bases and 3 bases, with 6 bases remaining between them. For the CDR3, the DNA is TGTGCCTGGACACTTCACACCGGGGAGCTGTTTTTT. Translation: CAWTLHTGELFF.

The chain couples TRBV6-1 to TRBJ2-7, with 8 bases identical to TRBD2. V shed 9 bases and J 2 bases; nucleotides not matched to a gene: 12. The CDR3 covers 15 residues. The V gene's germline CDR1 is MNHNS and CDR2 SASEGT. CDR3 in DNA: TGTGCCAGTTTCAGCGGGGGACGACCGCCCTACGAGCAGTACTTC. It specifies CASFSGGRPPYEQYF.

The chain employs TRBV27 and TRBJ2-3, with D maybe TRBD1 (6 bases). This CDR3 spans 14 amino acids. CDR1 is MNHEY and CDR2 is SMNVEV in the germline V gene (reference sequence). Trimming left V 5 bases short and J 4 bases short, with 13 bases between. This CDR3 reads CASSGHREADTQYF. In DNA form, the CDR3 reads TGTGCCAGCAGTGGTCACAGGGAAGCAGATACGCAGTATTTT.

The rearrangement links TRBV7-2 to TRBJ1-4; D ambiguous. The CDR3 has 14 residues. Per germline, CDR1 SGHTA and CDR2 FQGNSA. Trimming cost V 3 bases and J 7 bases, with 12 bases left between them. Here the CDR3 DNA reads TGTGCCAGCAGCTTTGATTTTGGGAGTGAAAAACTGTTTTTT. Translated, it gives CASSFDFGSEKLFF.

This chain uses TRBV10-3 with TRBJ1-1, with unresolved D. Trimming left V 10 bases short and J 5 bases short, with 11 bases between. Germline CDR1 is ENHRY and CDR2 is SYGVKD. The CDR3 totals 11 residues. The DNA of the CDR3 is TGTGCCACCGCGAATTGGACTGAAGCTTTCTTT. Residues: CATANWTEAFF.

This chain joins TRBV7-2 and TRBJ1-5, with TRBD1 as a possible D gene (6 bases). Looked up from germline, CDR1 is SGHTA and CDR2 is FQGNSA. Between the trimmed V and J ends, which lost 2 bases and 6 bases, there was a span of 11 bases. CDR3 length: 14 residues. The DNA of the CDR3 is TGTGCCAGCAGCTTACGCCAGGGGAGTCAGCCCCAGCATTTT. This gives the protein CASSLRQGSQPQHF.

This rearrangement joins TRBV10-3 to TRBJ2-5; no definite D call. Germline V lookup: CDR1 ENHRY, CDR2 SYGVKD. Trimming left V 4 bases short and J 3 bases short, with 9 bases between. The CDR3 is 13 amino acids. DNA of the CDR3: TGTGCCATCAGTGCCCTAGTTAAAGAGACCCAGTACTTC. Protein: CAISALVKETQYF.

The rearrangement uses TRBV6-6 and TRBJ1-6, with a weak D call TRBD1 (5 bases). V dropped 6 bases and J dropped 4 bases, with 13 bases sitting between them. Germline V gene data show CDR1 as MNHNY and CDR2 as SVGAGI (reference sequence). This CDR3 is built from 15 residues. The CDR3 DNA is TGTGCCAGCAGCCTACAGCAGGGTTATAATTCACCCCTCCACTTT. Protein product: CASSLQQGYNSPLHF.

The chain is built from TRBV28 and TRBJ1-2; D is unresolved. CDR3 length: 14 residues. V gave up 0 bases and J gave up 4 bases, with 9 bases separating them. Looked up from germline, CDR1 is MDHEN and CDR2 is SYDVKM. As DNA, the CDR3 is TGTGCCAGCAGTTTATGGGGCCAGCCCTATGGCTACACCTTC. It yields the protein CASSLWGQPYGYTF.

V and J are TRBV5-4 and TRBJ2-2; 7 positions agree with TRBD2. The V and J ends lost 0 bases and 4 bases, in that order; junction bases with no gene match: 9. The CDR3 runs 17 residues. The germline CDR1 and CDR2 sequences are SGHNT and YYREEE (reference sequence). The CDR3, as DNA: TGTGCCAGCAGCTTGGCCGGACTTGGCGGGGGCACCGGGGAGCTGTTTTTT. Translation: CASSLAGLGGGTGELFF.

Only one count was recorded for this clone. The rearrangement links TRBV10-3 to TRBJ2-7, with 13 nucleotides matching TRBD2. Germline V gene lookup returns CDR1 ENHRY and CDR2 SYGVKD. The CDR3 has 15 residues. Trimming took 6 bases from V and 5 from J; bases not matched to a gene: 7. CDR3 DNA: TGTGCCATCAGAGAAACTAGCGGGGGGGCTGACGAGCAGTACTTC. Protein product: CAIRETSGGADEQYF.